Listed below are T cell receptor beta chains from one sample, sequenced in a study of monozygotic twins with inflammatory bowel disease. From the 5' RACE reads, TCRdb lists one entry per CDR3 protein and no DNA. This sample's table has over 100,000 distinct CDR3 sequences. The sequenced material came from blood. The receptors shown here come from a human donor with ulcerative colitis or Crohn's disease, or a healthy co-twin of an affected twin (not recorded which). Each CDR3 is given with its conserved first and last residue.

v_call	j_call	cdr3_aa
TRBV12-3/TRBV12-4	TRBJ2-2	CATRGAGSGTGELFF
TRBV5-1	TRBJ1-6	CASSSFLNSPLHF
TRBV20-1	TRBJ1-1	CSAAGTGFGTEAFF
TRBV20-1	TRBJ2-7	CSSDRASSYEQYF
TRBV7-2	TRBJ2-7	CASSLVGSDTYEQYF
TRBV9	TRBJ1-2	CASSVGGVYGYTF
TRBV28	TRBJ2-5	CASRQDRGTNQETQYF
TRBV7-8	TRBJ1-1	CASSSHPRDTEAFF
TRBV2	TRBJ1-5	CASSKDGTSQPQHF
TRBV15	TRBJ2-7	CATSTPGTGYEQYF
TRBV30	TRBJ2-2	CAWRGFSRTGELFF
TRBV5-6	TRBJ2-7	CASSSPRWPYEQYF
TRBV7-9	TRBJ2-1	CASSLNGYNEQFF
TRBV4-3	TRBJ2-5	CASSQLRTGGETQYF
TRBV20-1	TRBJ2-1	CSARDLGGQFLALNEQFF
TRBV28	TRBJ1-4	CASSLPHGGTNEKLFF
TRBV27	TRBJ1-6	CASAGVNNSPLHF
TRBV4-1	TRBJ2-3	CASSQGVGGIADTQYF
TRBV4-1	TRBJ2-1	CASSQDFENYNEQFF
TRBV29-1	TRBJ2-3	CSVEEGRRASSSRTDTQYF
TRBV14	TRBJ2-1	CASSQIVLSGRAWYNEQFF